Listed below are T cell receptor beta chains from one sample, sequenced in a study of cytomegalovirus exposure and HLA in healthy donors. Libraries were prepared by immunoSEQ multiplex PCR; TCRdb keeps only in-frame clonotypes and omits some of them. The repertoire holds about 56,000 clones, with 90% to 95% as singletons. The material sequenced was PBMCs. The receptors originated from a woman aged 18-29 years in good health and CMV-seronegative. CDR3s leave out the opening cysteine and the closing phenylalanine or tryptophan.

V	J	CDR3
TRBV4-1	TRBJ1-3	ASSQEETAGNTIY
TRBV7-9	TRBJ2-1	ASSLGLAVYNEQF
TRBV10-3	TRBJ2-2	AVRSDTHTGELF
TRBV6-5	TRBJ2-1	ASSYGSSYNEQF
TRBV11-2	TRBJ2-1	ASSLGLAGGWAYNEQF
TRBV28	TRBJ1-1	ASSLVGTGMNTEAF
TRBV18	TRBJ1-1	ASSPQSAQNTEAF
TRBV5-1	TRBJ2-5	ASSPRTSGKQETQY
TRBV6-5	TRBJ1-2	ATQTVNYGYT
TRBV6-1	TRBJ2-2	ASSAQRGTGELF
TRBV5-6	TRBJ1-2	ASSLGQNNYGYT
TRBV5-6	TRBJ2-3	ASSLWRLAELTDTQY
TRBV6-1	TRBJ2-1	ASQRLVSSYNEQF
TRBV5-1	TRBJ2-5	ASSPLAKETQY
TRBV19	TRBJ2-5	ASSPDTQETQY
TRBV4-1	TRBJ2-1	ASSQAQGASNEQF
TRBV9	TRBJ2-2	ASSVSRGGNTGELF
TRBV6-1	TRBJ2-1	ASSEGDAGGKYNEQF
TRBV11-2	TRBJ2-3	ASSFGERELSTDTQY
TRBV9	TRBJ1-3	ASTSQPSGNTIY
TRBV9	TRBJ2-2	ASSPQLATGELF
TRBV2	TRBJ2-3	ASRRGLGTDTQY
TRBV5-1	TRBJ2-7	ASSLQGPEQY
TRBV11-3	TRBJ2-1	ASSLDPSRGNEQF
TRBV7-8	TRBJ1-5	ATTQGGKVGNQPQH
TRBV19	TRBJ1-5	ASTTGGQPQH
TRBV14	TRBJ2-1	ASSQDLGLGNNEQF
TRBV10-1	TRBJ2-2	ASSDTGNTGELF
TRBV7-2	TRBJ2-1	ANSLGGREQF
TRBV27	TRBJ2-5	ASSSYTTGEETQY
TRBV18	TRBJ1-1	ASSPEGGEAF
TRBV6-5	TRBJ1-2	ASSYSGGSDYGYT
TRBV6-5	TRBJ2-2	ASSYSGPPFTGELF
TRBV9	TRBJ2-1	ASSVSENEQF
TRBV7-2	TRBJ1-1	ASSSRDGGEAF
TRBV12-5	TRBJ1-4	ASGLDQGAYEKLF
TRBV7-9	TRBJ1-6	ASSLVGTGGSPLH
TRBV6-5	TRBJ1-2	ASRDRIYYGYT
TRBV19	TRBJ1-3	ASGSQGARGNTIY
TRBV15	TRBJ2-7	ATSKTGTGSYEQY
TRBV7-8	TRBJ2-2	ASSLREDTGELF
TRBV15	TRBJ1-4	ATSRGPGTGAEKLF
TRBV9	TRBJ2-5	ASSAPRGTSGADNQETQY
TRBV18	TRBJ1-5	ASSPLRTETNQPQH
TRBV11-3	TRBJ2-3	ASSLSTSGTDTQY
TRBV7-9	TRBJ1-5	ASSGGRGYQPQH